This entry is about one T cell receptor (beta chain). There are 13 residues in the CDR3. The germline V gene has CDR1 SNHLY and CDR2 FYNNEI. V lost 6 bases to trimming and J lost 7 bases, with 16 bases between them. These data belong to a study of OX40 agonist ivuxolimab in advanced cancers. Here immunoSEQ multiplex PCR was the method, and the copy in TCRdb shows in-frame clones only, minus some. The sample contains around 69,000 clones, just over 85% of which appear only once. Sequenced here: CD4+ or CD8+ T cells sorted from blood, sampled in a trial of the OX40 agonist ivuxolimab. This TCR came from an adult with an advanced solid tumor such as melanoma, head and neck, liver or kidney cancer. The chain is built from TRBV2 and TRBJ2-7, with unresolved D. The CDR3 DNA follows: TGTGCCAGCAGCTTAGACCAGTGGGGAGAGCAGTACTTC. Translating gives CASSLDQWGEQYF.